The clone carrying this T cell receptor (beta chain) was detected a few times. The antigen is undetermined. This sample is drawn from a study of T-cell memory formation after mild COVID-19. Background on the study: Most TCR clusters belonged to a single donor. The study's findings and limits: Clonal second-wave expansions that peaked on day 37 had unconfirmed SARS-CoV-2 specificity. Balance between CD4 and CD8 was seen in clones contracting day 15 to 85, and a CD4+ lean was seen in later expanders.

V trimming: 0 bases; J trimming: 6 bases; junction bases outside the gene matches: 10. The germline V gene encodes CDR1 SGDLS and CDR2 YYNGEE. The length of the CDR3 is 17 residues. With constant-segment primers, 5'RACE yielded cDNA libraries of TCR alpha and TCR beta that carried sample barcodes and UMIs. Using its own MiXCR run on the 5' RACE reads, TCRdb lists one record per CDR3 protein. The sample lists about 400,000 distinct CDR3 sequences, about 17% occurring once. Sample: PBMCs or a T cell subset sorted from them (not recorded which). The origin of this receptor is a young man who had mild COVID-19 (a few samples of this study predate the infection). Cell type and time point are not known. The V and J genes are TRBV9 and TRBJ1-2, with TRBD1 matching over 11 bases. CDR3 in DNA: TGTGCCAGCAGCGTAGCTCGGGACAGGGGGTCTAAGGATGGCTACACCTTC. Residues: CASSVARDRGSKDGYTF.